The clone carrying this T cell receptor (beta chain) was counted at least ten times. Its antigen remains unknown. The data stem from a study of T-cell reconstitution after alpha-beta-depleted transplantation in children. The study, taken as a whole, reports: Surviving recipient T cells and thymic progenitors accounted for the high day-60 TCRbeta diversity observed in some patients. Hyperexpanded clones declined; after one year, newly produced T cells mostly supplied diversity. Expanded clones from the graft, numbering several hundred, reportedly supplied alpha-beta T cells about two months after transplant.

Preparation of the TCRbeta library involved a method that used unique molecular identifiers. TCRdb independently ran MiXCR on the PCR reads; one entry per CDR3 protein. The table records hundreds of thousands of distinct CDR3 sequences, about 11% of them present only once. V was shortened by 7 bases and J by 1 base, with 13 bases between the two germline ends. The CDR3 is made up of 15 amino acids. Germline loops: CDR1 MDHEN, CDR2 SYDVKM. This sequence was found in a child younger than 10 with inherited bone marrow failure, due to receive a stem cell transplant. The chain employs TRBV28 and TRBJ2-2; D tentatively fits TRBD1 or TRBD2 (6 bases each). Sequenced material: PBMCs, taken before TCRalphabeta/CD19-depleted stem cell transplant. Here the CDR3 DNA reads TGTGCCAGCACGGGGGCGGCAGGGAACACCGGGGAGCTGTTTTTT. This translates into CASTGAAGNTGELFF.